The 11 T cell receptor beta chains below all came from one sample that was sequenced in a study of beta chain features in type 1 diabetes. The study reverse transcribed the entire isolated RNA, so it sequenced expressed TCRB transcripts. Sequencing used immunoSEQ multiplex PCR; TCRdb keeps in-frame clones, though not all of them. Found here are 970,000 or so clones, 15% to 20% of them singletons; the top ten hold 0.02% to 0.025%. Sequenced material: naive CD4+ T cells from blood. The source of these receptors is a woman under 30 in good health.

CDR3 amino acids: CASSVSGEMSYEQYF. The CDR3 DNA sequence: TGTGCCAGCAGTGTCTCAGGGGAGATGTCCTACGAGCAGTACTTC. The genes are TRBV28 and TRBJ2-7; maybe TRBD1 (6 bases). V dropped 5 bases and J dropped 1 base, with 15 bases sitting between them. This CDR3 comprises 15 residues. From germline, CDR1 is MDHEN and CDR2 SYDVKM. Combining the CDR3 with reference TRBV28 and TRBJ2-7 gives the whole variable domain DVKVTQSSRYLVKRTGEKVFLECVQDMDHENMFWYRQDPGLGLRLIYFSYDVKMKEKGDIPEGYSVSREKKERFSLILESASTNQTSMYLCASSVSGEMSYEQYFGPGTRLTVT.

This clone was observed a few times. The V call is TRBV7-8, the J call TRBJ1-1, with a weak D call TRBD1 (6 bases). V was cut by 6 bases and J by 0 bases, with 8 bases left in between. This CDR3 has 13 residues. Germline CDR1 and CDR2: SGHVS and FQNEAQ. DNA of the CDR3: TGTGCCAGCAGTAGGACAGTGAACACTGAAGCTTTCTTT. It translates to CASSRTVNTEAFF.

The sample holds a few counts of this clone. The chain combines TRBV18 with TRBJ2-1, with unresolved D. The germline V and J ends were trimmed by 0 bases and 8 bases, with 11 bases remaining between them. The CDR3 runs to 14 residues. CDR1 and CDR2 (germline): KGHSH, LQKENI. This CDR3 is CASSPPVSRDEQFF. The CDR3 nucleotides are TGTGCCAGCTCACCACCGGTTTCTAGGGATGAGCAGTTCTTC.

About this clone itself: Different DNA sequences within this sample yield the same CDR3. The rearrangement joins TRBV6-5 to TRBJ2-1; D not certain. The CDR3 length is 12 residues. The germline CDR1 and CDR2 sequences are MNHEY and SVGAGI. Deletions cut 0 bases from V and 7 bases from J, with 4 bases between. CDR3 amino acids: CASSYSGNEQFF. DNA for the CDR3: TGTGCCAGCAGTTACTCGGGGAATGAGCAGTTCTTC.

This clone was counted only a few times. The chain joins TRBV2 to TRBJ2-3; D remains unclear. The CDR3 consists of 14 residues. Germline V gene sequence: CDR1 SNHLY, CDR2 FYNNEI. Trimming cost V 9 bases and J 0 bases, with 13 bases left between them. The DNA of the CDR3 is TGTGCCAGTCGGCAGATTCCTAGCACAGATACGCAGTATTTT. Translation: CASRQIPSTDTQYF. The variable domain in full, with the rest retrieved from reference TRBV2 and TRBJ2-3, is EPEVTQTPSHQVTQMGQEVILRCVPISNHLYFYWYRQILGQKVEFLVSFYNNEISEKSEIFDDQFSVERPDGSNFTLKIRSTKLEDSAMYFCASRQIPSTDTQYFGPGTRLTVL.

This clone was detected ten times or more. The CDR3 region has the DNA TGTGCCATCAGATTGGACAGAGAAGAGACCCAGTACTTC. As protein: CAIRLDREETQYF. The V and J genes are TRBV10-3 and TRBJ2-5, with D possibly TRBD1 on 6 matching bases. Per the germline V gene, CDR1 is ENHRY and CDR2 is SYGVKD. The germline V and J ends were trimmed by 6 bases and 3 bases, with 11 bases remaining between them. CDR3 length: 13 amino acids.

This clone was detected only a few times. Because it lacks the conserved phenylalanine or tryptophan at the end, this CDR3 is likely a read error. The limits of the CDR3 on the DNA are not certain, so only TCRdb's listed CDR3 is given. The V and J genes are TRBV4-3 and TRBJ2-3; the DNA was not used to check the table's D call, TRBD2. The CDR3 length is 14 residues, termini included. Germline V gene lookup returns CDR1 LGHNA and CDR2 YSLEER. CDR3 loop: CASSQGMASGRPQL.

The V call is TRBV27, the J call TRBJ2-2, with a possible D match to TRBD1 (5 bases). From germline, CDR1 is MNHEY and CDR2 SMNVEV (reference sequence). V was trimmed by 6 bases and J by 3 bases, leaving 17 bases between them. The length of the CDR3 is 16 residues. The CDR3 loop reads CASSLEGALYTGELFF. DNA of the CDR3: TGTGCCAGCAGCCTCGAAGGGGCCCTTTACACCGGGGAGCTGTTTTTT.

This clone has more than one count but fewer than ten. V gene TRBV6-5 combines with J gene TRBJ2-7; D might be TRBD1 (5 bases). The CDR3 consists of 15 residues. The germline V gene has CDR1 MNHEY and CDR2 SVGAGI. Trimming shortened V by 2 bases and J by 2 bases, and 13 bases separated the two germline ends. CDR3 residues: CASSYAVTDPYEQYF. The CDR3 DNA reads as TGTGCCAGCAGTTACGCCGTGACAGACCCCTACGAGCAGTACTTC.

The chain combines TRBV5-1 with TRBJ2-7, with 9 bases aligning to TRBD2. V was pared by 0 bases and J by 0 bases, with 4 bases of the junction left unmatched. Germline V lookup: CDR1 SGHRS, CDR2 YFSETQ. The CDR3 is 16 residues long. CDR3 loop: CASSLDASGISYEQYF. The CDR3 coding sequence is TGCGCCAGCAGCTTGGATGCTAGCGGGATCTCCTACGAGCAGTACTTC.

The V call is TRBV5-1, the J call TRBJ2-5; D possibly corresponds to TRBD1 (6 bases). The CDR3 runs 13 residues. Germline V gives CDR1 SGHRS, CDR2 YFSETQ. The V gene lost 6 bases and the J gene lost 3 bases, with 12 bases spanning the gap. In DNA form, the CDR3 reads TGCGCCAGCATGGTCGGGACAAAAGAGACCCAGTACTTC. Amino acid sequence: CASMVGTKETQYF.